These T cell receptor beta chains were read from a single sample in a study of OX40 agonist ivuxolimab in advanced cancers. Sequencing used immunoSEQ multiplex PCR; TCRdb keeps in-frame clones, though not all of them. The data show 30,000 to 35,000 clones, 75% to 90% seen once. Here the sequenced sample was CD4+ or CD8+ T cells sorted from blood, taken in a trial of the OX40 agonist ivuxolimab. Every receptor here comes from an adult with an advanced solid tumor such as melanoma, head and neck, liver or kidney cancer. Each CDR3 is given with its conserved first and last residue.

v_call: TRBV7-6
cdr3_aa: CASSLARGTALGEQFF

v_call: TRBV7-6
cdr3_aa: CASSLTNTDTQYF

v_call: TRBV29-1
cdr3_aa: CSVMTLSSYEQYF

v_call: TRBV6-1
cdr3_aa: CASSEWGAQVYGYTF

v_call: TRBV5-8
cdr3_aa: CASSFSGELFF

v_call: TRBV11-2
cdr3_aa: CASSSATDTQYF

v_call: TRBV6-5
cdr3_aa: CASTLGAGGHTEAFF

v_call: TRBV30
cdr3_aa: CAFNNGGSGELFF

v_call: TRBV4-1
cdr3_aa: CASSQGHATSGRPGYNEQFF

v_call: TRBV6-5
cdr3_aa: CASSYSRGLGTEAFF

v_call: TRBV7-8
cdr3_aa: CASSPRGTEAFF

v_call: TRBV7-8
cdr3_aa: CASSLGRGTLYEQYF

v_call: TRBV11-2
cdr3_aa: CASSFEGRGYEQYF

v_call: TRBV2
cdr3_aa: CASRISLAPNTGELFF

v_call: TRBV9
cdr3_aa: CASSPGLAEETQYF

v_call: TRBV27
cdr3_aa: CASSHRLRGLAGDNEQFF

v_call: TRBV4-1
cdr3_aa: CASSPDGATNEKLFF

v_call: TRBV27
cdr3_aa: CASNLGWERGINEQFF

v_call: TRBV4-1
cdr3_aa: CASSQVAGGASHYEQYF

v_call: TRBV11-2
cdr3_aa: CASSIGTVYEQYF

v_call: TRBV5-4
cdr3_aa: CASSQTRGTGVTGELFF

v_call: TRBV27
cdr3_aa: CASSLYPGRTNTEAFF

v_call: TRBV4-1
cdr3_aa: CASSQRGSPLHF

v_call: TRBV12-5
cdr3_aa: CASASTDRENYGYTF

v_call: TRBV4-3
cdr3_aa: CASSQDSGTREKLFF

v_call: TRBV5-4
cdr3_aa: CASSSGDRGHFGELFF

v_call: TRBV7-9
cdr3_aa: CASSPPVVGGPTGELFF

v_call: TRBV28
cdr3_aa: CASSFIIASTDSYEQYF

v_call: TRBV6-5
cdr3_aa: CASQGLAGGSYEQYF

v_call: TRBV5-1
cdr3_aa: CASSFQGAPSTEAFF